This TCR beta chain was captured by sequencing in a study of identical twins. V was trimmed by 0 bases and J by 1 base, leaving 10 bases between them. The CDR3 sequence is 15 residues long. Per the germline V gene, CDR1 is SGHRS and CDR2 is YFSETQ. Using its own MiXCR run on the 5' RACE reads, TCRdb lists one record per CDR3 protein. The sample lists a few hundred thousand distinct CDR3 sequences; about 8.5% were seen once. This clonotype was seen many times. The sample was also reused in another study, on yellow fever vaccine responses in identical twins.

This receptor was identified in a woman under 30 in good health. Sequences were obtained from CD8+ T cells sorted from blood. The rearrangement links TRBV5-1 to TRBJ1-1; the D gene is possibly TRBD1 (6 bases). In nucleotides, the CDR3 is TGCGCCAGCAGCTTGGTGGGGGCTTCGAACACTGAAGCTTTCTTT. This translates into CASSLVGASNTEAFF.